The 18 T cell receptor beta chains in this list originate from one sample, sequenced in a study of T cells after yellow fever vaccination. TCRdb re-called the 5' RACE reads through MiXCR, storing one row per CDR3 protein. This sample has more than 350,000 distinct CDR3 sequences, with approximately 10% found just once. The sequencing used PBMCs, collected on the day of the first yellow fever vaccination. Receptors originate from a young man who received the YFV17D yellow fever vaccine.

The table lists this clonotype with a few counts. The V call is TRBV5-1, the J call TRBJ2-2, with 9 bases fitting TRBD1. Germline V lookup: CDR1 SGHRS, CDR2 YFSETQ. This CDR3 region has 13 residues. V lost 2 bases and J lost 9; bases outside the gene matches: 2. CDR3 amino acids: CASSLQGAWELFF. CDR3 DNA: TGCGCCAGCAGCTTACAGGGGGCGTGGGAGCTGTTTTTT.

This clonotype has more than one count but fewer than ten. The CDR3 DNA is TGTGCCAGCTCACCACCCAGACAGAACTATGGCTACACCTTC. Protein product: CASSPPRQNYGYTF. The chain carries TRBV18 and TRBJ1-2, with D tentatively TRBD1 (5 bases). The V gene's germline CDR1 is KGHSH and CDR2 LQKENI. Trimming pared 0 bases from V and 2 bases from J, leaving 7 bases between. CDR3 length: 14 amino acids.

The V and J genes are TRBV7-6 and TRBJ2-5; TRBD1 agrees at 9 bases. Germline loops: CDR1 SGHVS, CDR2 FNYEAQ. The J segment lost 7 bases and the V segment lost 5 bases, leaving 11 bases of the junction unmatched. The CDR3 spans 15 residues. The CDR3 reads CASSPQTGGKGTQYF. The CDR3 DNA follows: TGTGCCAGCAGCCCGCAGACAGGGGGAAAGGGGACCCAGTACTTC.

The rearrangement links TRBV18 to TRBJ2-7, with D possibly matching TRBD1 (7 bases). The V and J ends lost 2 bases and 3 bases respectively, with 20 bases between them. The CDR3 is made up of 17 amino acids. Looked up from germline, CDR1 is KGHSH and CDR2 is LQKENI. The CDR3 coding sequence is TGTGCCAGCTCACCATCCGCCCCTTCGCAGGGGGGCTACGAGCAGTACGTC. Protein product: CASSPSAPSQGGYEQYV.

This clonotype was picked up a small number of times. The genes are TRBV6-2 or TRBV6-3 and TRBJ1-2, with D uncertain. V was cut by 8 bases and J by 6 bases, with 13 bases left in between. There are 12 residues in the CDR3. Germline V CDR1 and CDR2: MNHEY, SVGEGT. The CDR3 loop reads CASYLGGDGYTF. The CDR3 DNA follows: TGTGCCAGCTACCTGGGAGGAGATGGCTACACCTTC.

This clonotype has a handful of counts. The V and J genes are TRBV4-2 and TRBJ1-4, with unresolved D. Germline V CDR1 and CDR2: LGHNA, YNFKEQ. V was clipped by 4 bases and J by 4 bases, with 13 bases between them. The CDR3 covers 15 residues. CDR3: CASSREGIDNEKLFF. In nucleotides, the CDR3 is TGTGCCAGCAGCCGGGAGGGTATCGATAATGAAAAACTGTTTTTT.

This clonotype showed up just a few times. The chain combines TRBV7-2 with TRBJ2-3; TRBD2 aligns across 7 bases. CDR1 and CDR2 (germline): SGHTA, FQGNSA. This CDR3 contains 16 residues. Losses at the gene ends were 4 bases for V and 1 base for J; bases not matched to a gene: 8. The CDR3 is CASSSQRGRGTDTQYF. The CDR3 DNA reads TGTGCCAGCAGCTCTCAGCGGGGCCGAGGCACAGATACGCAGTATTTT. The complete variable domain, with remaining parts taken from reference TRBV7-2 and TRBJ2-3, reads GAGVSQSPSNKVTEKGKDVELRCDPISGHTALYWYRQSLGQGLEFLIYFQGNSAPDKSGLPSDRFSAERTGGSVSTLTIQRTQQEDSAVYLCASSSQRGRGTDTQYFGPGTRLTVL.

The chain is built from TRBV11-2 and TRBJ1-1; no reliable D call. The germline V gene encodes CDR1 SGHAT and CDR2 FQNNGV. With 3 bases removed from V and 0 bases from J, the gap between germline ends came to 8 bases. This CDR3 has 14 amino acids. The CDR3 sequence: CASSFPLLNTEAFF. CDR3 coding DNA: TGTGCCAGCAGCTTTCCTCTTTTGAACACTGAAGCTTTCTTT.

This clonotype occurred a few times. The chain combines TRBV5-1 with TRBJ2-7; D not certain. V lost 4 bases and J lost 6, with 8 bases in between. CDR1 and CDR2 (germline): SGHRS, YFSETQ. CDR3 length: 11 residues. The DNA of the CDR3 is TGCGCCAGCAGCGGTAGGTCCGAGCAGTACGTC. It yields the protein CASSGRSEQYV.

This clonotype was counted a few times. The V and J genes are TRBV24-1 and TRBJ2-3, with TRBD1 identical over 7 bases. CDR3 length equals 16 residues. Unmatched junction bases numbered 8, after V lost 4 bases and J lost 2 bases. Per the germline V gene, CDR1 is KGHDR and CDR2 is SFDVKD. CDR3 sequence (DNA): TGTGCCACCAGTGAAGCGCCGGGACAGAACACAGATACGCAGTATTTT. Protein product: CATSEAPGQNTDTQYF.

V gene TRBV20-1 combines with J gene TRBJ2-3; 8 positions match TRBD2. The trim removed 3 bases at V and 3 bases at J, leaving 5 bases unmatched. The germline gives CDR1 DFQATT, CDR2 SNEGSKA (reference sequence). CDR3 size: 14 residues. CDR3 region: CSASDVAGTDTQYF. In DNA, the CDR3 is TGCAGTGCTAGCGACGTAGCGGGGACAGATACGCAGTATTTT.

This clonotype was picked up a small number of times. The chain has TRBV9 and TRBJ2-3, with 8 positions matching TRBD2. The CDR3 consists of 17 residues. Germline V CDR1 and CDR2: SGDLS, YYNGEE. V dropped 0 bases and J dropped 2; count of bases not matched to a gene: 8. CDR3 in DNA: TGTGCCAGCAGCGTAGAGTCGGGGGGGAGGGCCACAGATACGCAGTATTTT. It encodes CASSVESGGRATDTQYF.

V gene TRBV20-1 combines with J gene TRBJ2-1; D is undetermined. CDR1 is DFQATT, CDR2 SNEGSKA, per germline (reference sequence). Trimming cost V 3 bases and J 9 bases, with 9 bases left between them. The CDR3 consists of 11 residues. The CDR3 reads CSASSFGEQFF. CDR3 coding DNA: TGCAGTGCTAGTTCCTTCGGTGAGCAGTTCTTC.

V and J are TRBV4-1 and TRBJ1-2; a weak D match, TRBD1 (5 bases). The germline V gene encodes CDR1 MGHRA and CDR2 YSYEKL. V gave up 0 bases and J gave up 3 bases, with 11 bases separating them. This CDR3 is 15 amino acids long. CDR3 loop: CASSQEPGTDYGYTF. The CDR3 coding sequence is TGCGCCAGCAGCCAAGAACCCGGGACGGACTATGGCTACACCTTC.

This clonotype turned up a few times. This chain connects TRBV5-1 to TRBJ2-7; no reliable D call. Germline CDR1 SGHRS, CDR2 YFSETQ. V gave up 0 bases and J gave up 6 bases, with 7 bases separating them. This CDR3 contains 12 residues. The CDR3 region has the DNA TGCGCCAGCAGCTTGGACCGCTCCGAGCAGTACGTC. This codes for CASSLDRSEQYV.

As for this clonotype: The missing conserved phenylalanine or tryptophan at the end of this CDR3 makes a read error likely. The rearrangement joins TRBV20-1 to TRBJ1-1; D remains unclear. This CDR3 has 12 residues. Germline values: CDR1 DFQATT, CDR2 SNEGSKA (reference sequence). Trimming left V 5 bases short and J 0 bases short, with 7 bases between. CDR3 protein: CSAPRMNTEAFS. The CDR3 bases are TGCAGTGCTCCCCGGATGAACACTGAAGCTTTCTCT.

The chain joins TRBV7-3 to TRBJ1-6, with D hard to call. Germline CDR1 is SGHTA and CDR2 is FQGTGA. The CDR3 covers 13 residues. Trimming pared 3 bases from V and 11 bases from J, leaving 11 bases between. As DNA, the CDR3 is TGTGCCAGCAGCTTTGTCGCTATGGCACCCCTCCACTTT. It encodes CASSFVAMAPLHF.

The chain uses TRBV27 and TRBJ1-4; D possibly corresponds to TRBD1 (5 bases). CDR3 length: 15 residues. Trimming shortened V by 3 bases and J by 0 bases, and 8 bases separated the two germline ends. CDR1 is MNHEY and CDR2 is SMNVEV in the germline V gene (reference sequence). CDR3 protein: CASSLGVATNEKLFF. The CDR3 DNA sequence: TGTGCCAGCAGTTTGGGGGTTGCAACTAATGAAAAACTGTTTTTT. The variable domain in full, with the rest retrieved from reference TRBV27 and TRBJ1-4, is EAQVTQNPRYLITVTGKKLTVTCSQNMNHEYMSWYRQDPGLGLRQIYYSMNVEVTDKGDVPEGYKVSRKEKRNFPLILESPSPNQTSLYFCASSLGVATNEKLFFGSGTQLSVL.